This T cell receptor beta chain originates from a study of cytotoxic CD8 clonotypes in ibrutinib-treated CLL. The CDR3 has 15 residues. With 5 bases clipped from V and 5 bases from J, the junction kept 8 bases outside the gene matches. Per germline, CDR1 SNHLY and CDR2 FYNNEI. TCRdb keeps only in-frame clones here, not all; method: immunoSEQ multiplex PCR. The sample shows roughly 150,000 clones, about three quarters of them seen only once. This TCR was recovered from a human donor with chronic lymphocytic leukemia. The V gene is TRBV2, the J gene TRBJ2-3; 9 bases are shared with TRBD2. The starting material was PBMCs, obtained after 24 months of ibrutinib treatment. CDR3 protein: CASSSRAGGGDTQYF. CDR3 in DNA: TGTGCCAGCAGTTCCCGAGCGGGAGGTGGAGATACGCAGTATTTT.